One and the same sample provided the 27 T cell receptor beta chains below, sequenced in a study of blood T cell repertoires in COVID-19. Measured with immunoSEQ multiplex PCR; TCRdb has only the in-frame clones, and not every one. Of roughly 230,000 clones in the sample, about 83% are singletons; the top ten hold approximately 7.4%. The sample consisted of peripheral blood. The receptors stem from a woman in her 50s with acute or convalescent COVID-19.

The chain employs TRBV6-1 and TRBJ1-5; D might be TRBD1 (5 bases). V lost 2 bases, J lost 7 bases, and 9 bases lay in between. The CDR3 contains 13 residues. Looked up from germline, CDR1 is MNHNS and CDR2 is SASEGT. CDR3 residues: CASSERGGQPQHF. As DNA, the CDR3 is TGTGCCAGCAGTGAAAGGGGAGGCCAGCCCCAGCATTTT.

Here the CDR3 reads CASSPGASGGDTQYF. CDR3 sequence (DNA): TGTGCCAGCAGCCCAGGTGCTAGCGGGGGTGATACGCAGTATTTT. V usage is TRBV9 and J usage is TRBJ2-3, with 10 bases fitting TRBD2. Germline V lookup: CDR1 SGDLS, CDR2 YYNGEE. This CDR3 spans 15 amino acids. J lost 6 bases, V lost 4 bases, and 8 bases had no gene match.

Note on this clone: The sample carries other DNA sequences with the same CDR3. The chain recombines TRBV4-1 with TRBJ2-1; no clear D gene. The CDR3 extends over 12 amino acids. V was shortened by 0 bases and J by 7 bases, with 4 bases between the two germline ends. CDR1 and CDR2 from the germline V gene are MGHRA and YSYEKL. The chain's CDR3 is CASSQDSNEQFF. The CDR3 DNA sequence: TGCGCCAGCAGCCAAGACAGTAATGAGCAGTTCTTC.

The rearrangement links TRBV7-3 to TRBJ1-6; D unclear. This CDR3 comprises 13 residues. The V gene's germline CDR1 is SGHTA and CDR2 FQGTGA. Trimming removed 5 bases at V and 7 bases at J, with 9 bases between. The DNA of the CDR3 is TGTGCCAGCAGCAGCCGCAGGAATTCACCCCTCCACTTT. Its protein product is CASSSRRNSPLHF.

This rearrangement joins TRBV4-3 to TRBJ2-6; no reliable D call. The germline V and J ends were trimmed by 1 base and 0 bases, with 4 bases remaining between them. The CDR3 has 15 residues. CDR1 LGHNA and CDR2 YSLEER come from the germline V gene. The CDR3 DNA follows: TGCGCCAGCAGCCAAGGGAGCTCTGGGGCCAACGTCCTGACTTTC. Protein sequence: CASSQGSSGANVLTF.

The chain links TRBV19 to TRBJ1-5, with TRBD1 matching over 7 bases. Germline V gives CDR1 LNHDA, CDR2 SQIVND (reference sequence). The J segment lost 5 bases and the V segment lost 3 bases, leaving 13 bases of the junction unmatched. This CDR3 has 17 amino acids. Here the CDR3 reads CASSINPYGQADQPQHF. The DNA for the CDR3 is TGTGCCAGTAGTATTAACCCTTATGGACAGGCAGATCAGCCCCAGCATTTT.

The rearrangement links TRBV4-1 to TRBJ1-5; D might be TRBD1 (6 bases). The CDR3 has 14 amino acids. CDR1 and CDR2 (germline): MGHRA, YSYEKL. V was shortened by 3 bases and J by 4 bases, with 10 bases between the two germline ends. DNA of the CDR3: TGCGCCAGCAGCCATCCAACAGGGAATCAGCCCCAGCATTTT. Amino acids: CASSHPTGNQPQHF.

The rearrangement joins TRBV6-5 to TRBJ2-7, with 12 bases aligning to TRBD1. There are 14 residues in the CDR3. Germline lookup yields CDR1 MNHEY and CDR2 SVGAGI. Trimming at V came to 7 bases and at J to 4 bases, leaving 5 bases not matched to a gene. The CDR3 reads CASTGQGAGYEQYF. For the CDR3, the DNA is TGTGCCAGCACGGGACAGGGGGCAGGGTACGAGCAGTACTTC.

The genes are TRBV3-1 (or the pseudogene TRBV3-2) and TRBJ1-1, with unresolved D. Germline CDR1 LGHDT, CDR2 YNNKEL (reference sequence). V was cut by 5 bases and J by 2 bases, with 18 bases left in between. The CDR3 has 16 residues. The CDR3: CASSTHSWGVNTEAFF. CDR3 bases: TGTGCCAGCAGCACCCACAGTTGGGGAGTAAACACTGAAGCTTTCTTT.

The rearrangement joins TRBV21-1 to TRBJ2-1; the table's D call, TRBD1, was not checked against the DNA. TRBV21-1 constitutes a pseudogene. The CDR3 loop spans 14 amino acids. CDR3 in DNA: TGTGCCAGCAGCAAATCACACTCCTACAATGAGCAGTTCTTC. It yields the protein CASSKSHSYNEQFF.

The gene calls are TRBV5-1 and TRBJ2-2; D call uncertain. Per germline, CDR1 SGHRS and CDR2 YFSETQ. The CDR3 consists of 14 residues. V was clipped by 1 base and J by 3 bases, with 7 bases between them. The CDR3 DNA is TGCGCCAGCAGCTTGTACCGGGACACCGGGGAGCTGTTTTTT. It specifies CASSLYRDTGELFF.

The chain joins TRBV10-2 to TRBJ1-3, with D possibly being TRBD1 (5 bases). V was trimmed by 3 bases and J by 0 bases, leaving 9 bases between them. Germline V CDR1 and CDR2: WSHSY, SAAADI. The CDR3 sequence is 15 residues long. The CDR3 DNA is TGCGCCAGCAGTGACACAGGCGACTCTGGAAACACCATATATTTT. Its translation: CASSDTGDSGNTIYF.

In the case of this clone: The same CDR3 also results from other DNA sequences found in this sample. The gene calls are TRBV25-1 and TRBJ1-1; tentatively, D is TRBD1 (5 bases). Trimming removed 6 bases at V and 5 bases at J, with 13 bases between. This CDR3 comprises 13 residues. Germline V gene sequence: CDR1 MGHDK, CDR2 SYGVNS. The CDR3 here is CASRRGGGTEAFF. CDR3 bases: TGTGCCAGCAGACGGGGCGGAGGGACTGAAGCTTTCTTT.

This chain connects TRBV30 to TRBJ1-5, with D perhaps TRBD1 (5 bases). Germline lookup yields CDR1 GTSNPN and CDR2 SVGIG (reference sequence). The ends were cut back, 3 bases at V and 4 bases at J, with 10 bases in the middle. The CDR3 length is 13 residues. CDR3 DNA: TGTGCCTGGAGGAAACAGGCAAATCAGCCCCAGCATTTT. It specifies CAWRKQANQPQHF.

The V call is TRBV5-1, the J call TRBJ1-1; 9 bases agree with TRBD1. The CDR3 has 16 amino acids. Germline V gives CDR1 SGHRS, CDR2 YFSETQ. V lost 6 bases and J lost 5; bases outside the gene matches: 14. CDR3 coding DNA: TGCGCCAGCACCCGGGCGACAGGGGGATCGAGGACTGAAGCTTTCTTT. Protein product: CASTRATGGSRTEAFF.

The chain links TRBV18 to TRBJ2-2; a possible D gene is TRBD2 (5 bases). CDR3 length: 16 amino acids. From germline, CDR1 is KGHSH and CDR2 LQKENI. Trimming removed 4 bases from V and 3 bases from J, with 15 bases in between. This CDR3 reads CASSLLLQLDTGELFF. DNA for the CDR3: TGTGCCAGCTCACTGCTACTCCAACTAGACACCGGGGAGCTGTTTTTT.

The chain links TRBV7-9 to TRBJ2-5, with 7 bases that match TRBD2. V trimming: 1 base; J trimming: 1 base; junction bases outside the gene matches: 3. The CDR3 is 15 amino acids. Germline assignment: CDR1 SEHNR and CDR2 FQNEAQ (reference sequence). This chain's CDR3 is CASSLVIAGQETQYF. The CDR3 DNA sequence: TGTGCCAGCAGCTTAGTTATAGCGGGCCAAGAGACCCAGTACTTC.

The genes are TRBV28 and TRBJ2-1; TRBD1 might be the D (6 bases). V lost 2 bases and J lost 7, with 9 bases in between. Germline assignment: CDR1 MDHEN and CDR2 SYDVKM. This CDR3 contains 13 residues. The CDR3 sequence: CASSLQGWNEQFF. In nucleotides, the CDR3 is TGTGCCAGCAGTTTACAGGGGTGGAATGAGCAGTTCTTC.

The chain employs TRBV6-5 and TRBJ1-4; D remains ambiguous. Germline V gene sequence: CDR1 MNHEY, CDR2 SVGAGI. The CDR3 is made up of 11 amino acids. V gave up 4 bases and J gave up 7 bases, with 4 bases separating them. CDR3 bases: TGTGCCAGCAGTTCGGGTGAAAAACTGTTTTTT. This translates into CASSSGEKLFF.

The chain combines TRBV5-5 with TRBJ2-7; TRBD1 aligns across 11 bases. V dropped 2 bases and J dropped 1; count of bases not matched to a gene: 5. CDR1 and CDR2 from the germline V gene are SGHKS and YYEKEE (reference sequence). CDR3 length: 16 residues. The CDR3 nucleotides read TGTGCCAGCAGCTTCCAAGGGACAGGGGGGTCCTACGAGCAGTACTTC. As protein: CASSFQGTGGSYEQYF.

This clone has a handful of counts. This chain links TRBV28 with TRBJ2-2; possible D gene TRBD1, 5 bases. CDR3 length: 14 amino acids. Germline V CDR1 and CDR2: MDHEN, SYDVKM. Trimming removed 6 bases from V and 5 bases from J, with 13 bases in between. The CDR3 bases are TGTGCCAGCAGAGACAGACACAGAACCGGGGAGCTGTTTTTT. Translating it yields CASRDRHRTGELFF. Full variable domain (missing parts from reference TRBV28 and TRBJ2-2): DVKVTQSSRYLVKRTGEKVFLECVQDMDHENMFWYRQDPGLGLRLIYFSYDVKMKEKGDIPEGYSVSREKKERFSLILESASTNQTSMYLCASRDRHRTGELFFGEGSRLTVL.

This chain uses TRBV24-1 with TRBJ2-3; D is possibly TRBD2 (6 bases). The germline V gene has CDR1 KGHDR and CDR2 SFDVKD. The V end was cut by 5 bases, the J end by 0 bases, with 11 bases between. CDR3 length: 15 residues. The CDR3 is CATSGTGVSTDTQYF. CDR3 sequence (DNA): TGTGCCACCAGTGGGACGGGGGTGAGCACAGATACGCAGTATTTT.

The chain uses TRBV12-3 or TRBV12-4 and TRBJ1-2; no clear D gene. Trimming shortened V by 5 bases and J by 12 bases, and 16 bases separated the two germline ends. This CDR3 spans 12 amino acids. As DNA, the CDR3 is TGTGCCAGCAGTCCCACTCCGGGTCAAAACACCTTC. Translated: CASSPTPGQNTF.

The J gene is TRBJ1-1, the V gene TRBV3-1 (or the pseudogene TRBV3-2); tentatively, D is TRBD1 (6 bases). Trimming removed 5 bases at V and 1 base at J, with 17 bases between. Germline values: CDR1 LGHDT, CDR2 YNNKEL (reference sequence). The CDR3 consists of 16 residues. The CDR3 is CASSVDLWTANTEAFF. The CDR3 nucleotides are TGTGCCAGCAGCGTAGATCTATGGACAGCGAACACTGAAGCTTTCTTT.

V is TRBV29-1 and J is TRBJ2-3; 9 bases match TRBD2. There are 13 residues in the CDR3. Per the germline V gene, CDR1 is SQVTM and CDR2 is ANQGSEA. J lost 1 base, V lost 4 bases, and 0 bases had no gene match. The CDR3 region has the DNA TGCAGCGTTGGGACTAGCGGCACAGATACGCAGTATTTT. It is translated as CSVGTSGTDTQYF.

This clone was seen just once. The chain is built from TRBV9 and TRBJ2-7; D is unresolved. V lost 0 bases and J 3 bases, leaving 4 bases between the germline ends. This CDR3 region has 12 residues. Germline CDR1 is SGDLS and CDR2 is YYNGEE. CDR3 sequence: CASSVDSYEQYF. CDR3 sequence (DNA): TGTGCCAGCAGCGTAGACAGCTACGAGCAGTACTTC.

This clone was counted only a few times. The chain employs TRBV27 and TRBJ2-7; D call uncertain. Trimming cost V 10 bases and J 3 bases, with 16 bases left between them. This CDR3 spans 13 amino acids. CDR1 is MNHEY, CDR2 SMNVEV, per germline (reference sequence). The CDR3 region has the DNA TGTGCCACCGCTACCGCCCCCCTCTACGAGCAGTACTTC. This sequence encodes CATATAPLYEQYF.